Each of the 9 T cell receptor beta chains below was sequenced from the same sample in a study of shared clonotypes between healthy human individuals. Libraries were prepared by immunoSEQ multiplex PCR; TCRdb keeps only in-frame clonotypes and omits some of them. The table includes about 110,000 clones, approximately 70% detected once. The material sequenced was memory CD8+ T cells sorted from blood. Subset meaning: CD45RO+ cells pooled with CCR7-negative TemRA cells. Source of these receptors: a woman aged 25 to 39 in good health.

This chain connects TRBV5-4 to TRBJ2-1; TRBD2 matches 11 bases. V shed 2 bases and J 7 bases; nucleotides not matched to a gene: 5. The CDR3 has 15 amino acids. Germline CDR1 is SGHNT and CDR2 is YYREEE (reference sequence). CDR3 amino acids: CASSFGASGGNEQFF. CDR3 nucleotide sequence: TGTGCCAGCAGCTTTGGGGCTAGCGGGGGGAATGAGCAGTTCTTC.

The chain joins TRBV27 to TRBJ1-2; TRBD1 might be the D (5 bases). The CDR3 runs 15 residues. The germline V gene encodes CDR1 MNHEY and CDR2 SMNVEV (reference sequence). Trimming removed 5 bases from V and 2 bases from J, with 15 bases in between. The CDR3 DNA reads as TGTGCCAGCAGTCCACAGGAAACTGAAAACTATGGCTACACCTTC. Translation gives CASSPQETENYGYTF.

The chain has TRBV29-1 and TRBJ2-5; tentative D call: TRBD1 (6 bases). The CDR3 length is 13 residues. CDR1 SQVTM and CDR2 ANQGSEA come from the germline V gene. The V and J ends lost 2 bases and 4 bases respectively, with 11 bases between them. In DNA form, the CDR3 reads TGCAGCGTTGAAACAGGGATAGGAGAGACCCAGTACTTC. It codes for CSVETGIGETQYF.

The chain employs TRBV28 and TRBJ1-5, with no clear D. The CDR3 is made up of 14 amino acids. V shed 2 bases and J shed 6 bases, with 11 bases lying between them. The germline V gene has CDR1 MDHEN and CDR2 SYDVKM. CDR3 bases: TGTGCCAGCAGTTTAGGGCAGGAAAGTCAGCCCCAGCATTTT. Its translation is CASSLGQESQPQHF. The variable domain in full, with the rest retrieved from reference TRBV28 and TRBJ1-5, is DVKVTQSSRYLVKRTGEKVFLECVQDMDHENMFWYRQDPGLGLRLIYFSYDVKMKEKGDIPEGYSVSREKKERFSLILESASTNQTSMYLCASSLGQESQPQHFGDGTRLSIL.

This clone showed up many times. The genes are TRBV6-1 and TRBJ2-7, with 8 bases aligning to TRBD2. The CDR3 covers 15 residues. Germline trimming cut 7 bases from V and 0 bases from J; bases unmatched to any gene: 8. The germline CDR1 and CDR2 sequences are MNHNS and SASEGT. DNA for the CDR3: TGTGCCAGCACTCCTCTAGCGGGCAGCTCCTACGAGCAGTACTTC. It specifies CASTPLAGSSYEQYF.

The genes are TRBV29-1 and TRBJ2-1; 9 nucleotides align to TRBD1. The V segment lost 8 bases and the J segment 7 bases; nucleotides outside the gene matches: 9. This CDR3 is 13 amino acids long. Germline V CDR1 and CDR2: SQVTM, ANQGSEA. The CDR3 reads CSIGTGLGNEQFF. CDR3 DNA sequence: TGCAGCATCGGGACAGGGTTGGGGAATGAGCAGTTCTTC.

A few counts support this clone. The chain recombines TRBV27 with TRBJ2-7; 11 bases are a match to TRBD1. The CDR3 runs to 14 residues. Germline lookup yields CDR1 MNHEY and CDR2 SMNVEV (reference sequence). V was pared by 7 bases and J by 6 bases, with 8 bases of the junction left unmatched. The CDR3 DNA reads as TGTGCCAGCACTTCCGGGACAGGGGGTCGCGAGCAGTACTTC. Its protein product is CASTSGTGGREQYF.

The V and J genes are TRBV6-5 and TRBJ2-7, with D possibly matching TRBD1 (5 bases). V gave up 8 bases and J gave up 1 base, with 12 bases separating them. CDR3 size: 13 residues. Germline V gene lookup returns CDR1 MNHEY and CDR2 SVGAGI. CDR3 nucleotides: TGTGCCAGCCGAAGACAGATGTCCTACGAGCAGTACTTC. Translated, it gives CASRRQMSYEQYF.

This sequence joins TRBV11-2 and TRBJ2-3; D possibly corresponds to TRBD2 (5 bases). The CDR3 covers 13 residues. From germline, CDR1 is SGHAT and CDR2 FQNNGV. Trimming removed 3 bases from V and 15 bases from J, with 19 bases in between. The CDR3 is CASSFLRRLQAYF. The CDR3 DNA is TGTGCCAGCAGCTTTCTGCGGCGACTACAAGCCTATTTT. Using reference TRBV11-2 and TRBJ2-3 for the parts outside the CDR3, the full variable domain is EAGVAQSPRYKIIEKRQSVAFWCNPISGHATLYWYQQILGQGPKLLIQFQNNGVVDDSQLPKDRFSAERLKGVDSTLKIQPAKLEDSAVYLCASSFLRRLQAYFGPGTRLTVL.